The T cell receptor beta chain under discussion was sequenced for a study of shared clonotypes between healthy human individuals. Background on the study: Each donor's CD8 memory used one plate, CD8 naive two, each CD4 subset three. Regarding the study as a whole: Only blood was sampled; tissue repertoires likely differ.

The CDR3 has 18 residues. The trim removed 7 bases at V and 6 bases at J, leaving 21 bases unmatched. Germline V gene data show CDR1 as MDHEN and CDR2 as SYDVKM. Turning to this clone: Its target is not known.

The protocol was immunoSEQ multiplex PCR, while the TCRdb copy is restricted to in-frame clones and leaves out a portion. The sample lists about 2.4 million clones, approximately 94% occurring once. The chain carries TRBV28 and TRBJ2-7; TRBD1 matches at 10 bases. This clonotype was sampled from a man between 18 and 29 years old in good health. Some clones in this sample may be carry-over from other donors' samples. What was sequenced was naive CD4+ T cells from PBMCs. Subset meaning: CD45RA+ positively selected. CDR3 nucleotide sequence: TGTGCCAGCAACCGACCCCAGAGTCGGGACAGGGGAATCCGCGAGCAGTACTTC. Its translation: CASNRPQSRDRGIREQYF. The full variable domain, with the rest looked up from reference TRBV28 and TRBJ2-7, is DVKVTQSSRYLVKRTGEKVFLECVQDMDHENMFWYRQDPGLGLRLIYFSYDVKMKEKGDIPEGYSVSREKKERFSLILESASTNQTSMYLCASNRPQSRDRGIREQYFGPGTRLTVT.